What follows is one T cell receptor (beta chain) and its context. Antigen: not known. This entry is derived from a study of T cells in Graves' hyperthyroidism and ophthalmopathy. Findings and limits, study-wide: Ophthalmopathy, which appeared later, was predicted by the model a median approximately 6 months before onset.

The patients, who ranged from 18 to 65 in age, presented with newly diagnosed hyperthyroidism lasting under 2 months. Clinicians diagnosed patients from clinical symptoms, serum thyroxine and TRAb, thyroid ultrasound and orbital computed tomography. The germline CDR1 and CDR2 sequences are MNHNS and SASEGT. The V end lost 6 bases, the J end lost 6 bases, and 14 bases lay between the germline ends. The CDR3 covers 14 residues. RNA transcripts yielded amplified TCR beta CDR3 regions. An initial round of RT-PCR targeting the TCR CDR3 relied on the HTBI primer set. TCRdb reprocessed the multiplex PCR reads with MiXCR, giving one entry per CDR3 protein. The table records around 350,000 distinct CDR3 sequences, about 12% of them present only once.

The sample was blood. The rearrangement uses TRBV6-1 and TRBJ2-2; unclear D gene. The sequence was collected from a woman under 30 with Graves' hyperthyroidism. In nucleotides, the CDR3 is TGTGCCAGCAGCCGTACCACCCCGGCCGGGGAGCTGTTTTTT. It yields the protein CASSRTTPAGELFF.